The entry below gives a single T cell receptor (beta chain) sequence along with its context. What it recognizes is unknown. This sample is drawn from a study of identical twins. One entry per CDR3 protein, called by TCRdb with MiXCR from the 5' RACE reads. The sample has over 600,000 distinct CDR3 sequences, about 20% seen once. Study-level points and caveats: Out-of-frame alpha sequences shared by twins were enriched for low generation probability.

The CDR3 runs 12 residues. With 6 bases removed from V and 8 bases from J, the gap between germline ends came to 11 bases. The sample was also reused in another study, on T cells expressing NK-cell markers. From that paper: Of eight sequenced donors, seven were HCMV-seropositive and one HCMV-seronegative.

Material: PBMCs. The chain carries TRBV12-3 or TRBV12-4 and TRBJ2-1; a weak D match, TRBD2 (6 bases). This TCR was recovered from a young woman in good health. CDR3 coding DNA: TGTGCCAGCAGCCAGTCGGGGGATGAGCAGTTCTTC. Translated, it gives CASSQSGDEQFF.